Listed below are T cell receptor beta chains from one sample, sequenced in a study of shared clonotypes between healthy human individuals. Assay used: immunoSEQ multiplex PCR; TCRdb lists only in-frame clones, some missing. The sample comprises 650,000 to 800,000 clones, roughly 72% of which are singletons, and roughly 1.8% rests with the top ten. The specimen sequenced was memory CD4+ T cells sorted from blood. These receptors came from a woman in her twenties or thirties in good health. Each CDR3 is given with its conserved first and last residue. D genes are given only for firm matches. Clone size is stated in some rows and not others, as once, few, many or a class when expanded.

V gene	D gene	J gene	clone size	CDR3 protein	CDR3 DNA
TRBV6-6	NA	TRBJ2-3	NA	CASAQAGQSTDTQYF	TGTGCCAGCGCCCAGGCAGGGCAAAGCACAGATACGCAGTATTTT
TRBV9	TRBD2	TRBJ2-1	NA	CASSVVGEGSNEQFF	TGTGCCAGCAGCGTAGTGGGGGAGGGCAGCAATGAGCAGTTCTTC
TRBV2	TRBD1	TRBJ1-4	NA	CASSRQGSNEKLFF	TGTGCCAGCAGCCGACAGGGTTCAAATGAAAAACTGTTTTTT
TRBV29-1	NA	TRBJ2-5	NA	CSVVKTYTGREETQYF	TGCAGCGTCGTAAAAACCTACACAGGGAGGGAAGAGACCCAGTACTTC
TRBV2	TRBD2	TRBJ2-5	NA	CASSRGLALQETQYF	TGTGCCAGCAGCAGAGGACTAGCCCTCCAAGAGACCCAGTACTTC
TRBV5-1	TRBD1	TRBJ2-7	NA	CASSYKQGADEQYF	TGCGCCAGCAGCTATAAACAGGGGGCGGACGAGCAGTACTTC
TRBV29-1	NA	TRBJ2-7	NA	CSVAGVGEQYF	TGCAGCGTTGCAGGGGTGGGCGAGCAGTACTTC
TRBV7-8	TRBD2	TRBJ2-3	many	CASSPYRVSGRGVRDTQYF	TGTGCCAGCAGCCCTTACAGGGTTAGCGGGAGAGGAGTAAGAGATACGCAGTATTTT
TRBV19	TRBD1	TRBJ1-2	NA	CASKTGEANYGYTF	TGTGCCAGTAAAACAGGGGAAGCTAACTATGGCTACACCTTC
TRBV28	TRBD1	TRBJ2-3	once	CASSLTQGLNTDTQYF	TGTGCCAGCAGTTTAACACAGGGGCTAAACACAGATACGCAGTATTTT
TRBV11-3	TRBD2	TRBJ2-1	NA	CASSPAGGYNEQFF	TGTGCCAGCAGCCCAGCGGGAGGCTACAATGAGCAGTTCTTC
TRBV7-9	NA	TRBJ1-1	NA	CASSLTGVNTEAFF	TGTGCCAGCAGCTTAACGGGTGTGAACACTGAAGCTTTCTTT
TRBV6-5	NA	TRBJ1-2	NA	CASSYSRSLGYGYTF	TGTGCCAGCAGTTACAGCCGGTCCTTAGGCTATGGCTACACCTTC
TRBV27	NA	TRBJ1-1	NA	CASSPRPRDAEAFF	TGTGCCAGCAGTCCGAGACCCCGAGACGCTGAAGCTTTCTTT